This T cell receptor beta chain was recorded in a study of technical replicates of blood from a handful of donors. The CDR3 sequence is 18 residues long. Per germline, CDR1 SNHLY and CDR2 FYNNEI. After removal of 1 base from V and 6 bases from J, the junction contained 17 bases not matched to a gene. This clone occurred once. TCRdb's table, derived via immunoSEQ multiplex PCR, lists solely in-frame clones and lacks some. The sample contains just under 45,000 clones, about 96% of which appear only once. The sample comprised T cells isolated from PBMCs. This receptor was identified in a human donor in good health. The chain employs TRBV2 and TRBJ2-7; 8 bases align to TRBD2. The CDR3 nucleotides read TGTGCCAGCAGTGAAGATACTCTCAGCGGGAGTTCTCTCCCCGAGCAGTACTTC. This encodes CASSEDTLSGSSLPEQYF. Complete variable domain (other parts from reference TRBV2 and TRBJ2-7): EPEVTQTPSHQVTQMGQEVILRCVPISNHLYFYWYRQILGQKVEFLVSFYNNEISEKSEIFDDQFSVERPDGSNFTLKIRSTKLEDSAMYFCASSEDTLSGSSLPEQYFGPGTRLTVT.